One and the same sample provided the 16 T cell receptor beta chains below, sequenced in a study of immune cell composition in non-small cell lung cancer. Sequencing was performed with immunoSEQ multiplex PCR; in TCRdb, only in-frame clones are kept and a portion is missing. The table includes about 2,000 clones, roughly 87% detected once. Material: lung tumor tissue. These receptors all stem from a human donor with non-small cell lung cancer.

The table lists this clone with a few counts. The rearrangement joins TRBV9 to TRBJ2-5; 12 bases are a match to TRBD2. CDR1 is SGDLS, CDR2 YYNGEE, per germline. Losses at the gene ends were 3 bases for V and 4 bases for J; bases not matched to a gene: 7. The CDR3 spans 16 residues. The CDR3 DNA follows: TGTGCCAGCAGCGGTTCTAGCGGGGGGGCGGGAGAGACCCAGTACTTC. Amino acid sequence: CASSGSSGGAGETQYF.

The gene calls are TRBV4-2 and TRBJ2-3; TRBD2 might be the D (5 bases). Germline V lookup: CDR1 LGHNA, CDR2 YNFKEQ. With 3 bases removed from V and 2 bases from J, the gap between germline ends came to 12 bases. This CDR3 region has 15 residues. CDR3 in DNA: TGTGCCAGCAGCCAGGACCAGCGGAACACAGATACGCAGTATTTT. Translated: CASSQDQRNTDTQYF.

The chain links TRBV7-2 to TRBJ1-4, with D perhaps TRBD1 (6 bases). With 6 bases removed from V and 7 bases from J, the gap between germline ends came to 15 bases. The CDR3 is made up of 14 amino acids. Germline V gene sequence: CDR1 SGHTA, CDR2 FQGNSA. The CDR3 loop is CASSSQGLGEKLFF. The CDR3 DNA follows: TGTGCCAGCAGTTCACAGGGTCTGGGTGAAAAACTGTTTTTT.

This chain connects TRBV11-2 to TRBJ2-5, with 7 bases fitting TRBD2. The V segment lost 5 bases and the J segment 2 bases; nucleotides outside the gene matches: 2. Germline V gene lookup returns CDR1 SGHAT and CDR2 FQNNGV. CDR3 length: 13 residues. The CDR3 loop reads CASSPGGQETQYF. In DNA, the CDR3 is TGTGCCAGCAGCCCGGGAGGTCAAGAGACCCAGTACTTC.

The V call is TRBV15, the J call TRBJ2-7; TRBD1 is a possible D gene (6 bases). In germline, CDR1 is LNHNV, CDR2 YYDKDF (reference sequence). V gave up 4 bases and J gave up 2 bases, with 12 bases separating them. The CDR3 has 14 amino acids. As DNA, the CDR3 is TGTGCCACCAGCACCGGGACACCCCCCTACGAGCAGTACTTC. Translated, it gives CATSTGTPPYEQYF. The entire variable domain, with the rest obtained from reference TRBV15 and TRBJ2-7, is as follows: DAMVIQNPRYQVTQFGKPVTLSCSQTLNHNVMYWYQQKSSQAPKLLFHYYDKDFNNEADTPDNFQSRRPNTSFCFLDIRSPGLGDTAMYLCATSTGTPPYEQYFGPGTRLTVT.

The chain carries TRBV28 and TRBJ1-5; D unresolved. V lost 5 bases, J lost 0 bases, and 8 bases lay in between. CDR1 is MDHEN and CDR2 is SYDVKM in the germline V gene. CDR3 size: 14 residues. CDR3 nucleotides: TGTGCCAGCAGTCCAGTGTATAGCAATCAGCCCCAGCATTTT. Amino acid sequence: CASSPVYSNQPQHF.

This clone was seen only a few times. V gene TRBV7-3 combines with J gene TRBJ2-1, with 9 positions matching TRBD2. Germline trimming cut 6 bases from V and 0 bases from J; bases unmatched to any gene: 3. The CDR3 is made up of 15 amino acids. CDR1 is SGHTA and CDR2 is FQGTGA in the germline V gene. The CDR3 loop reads CASRISGSSYNEQFF. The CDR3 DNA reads TGTGCCAGCAGAATTAGCGGGAGCTCCTACAATGAGCAGTTCTTC.

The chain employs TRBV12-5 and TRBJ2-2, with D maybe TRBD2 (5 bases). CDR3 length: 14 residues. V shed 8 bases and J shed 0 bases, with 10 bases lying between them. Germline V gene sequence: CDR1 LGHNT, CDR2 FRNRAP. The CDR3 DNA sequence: TGTGCTAGTAGTAAGGGAGCGAACACCGGGGAGCTGTTTTTT. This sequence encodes CASSKGANTGELFF.

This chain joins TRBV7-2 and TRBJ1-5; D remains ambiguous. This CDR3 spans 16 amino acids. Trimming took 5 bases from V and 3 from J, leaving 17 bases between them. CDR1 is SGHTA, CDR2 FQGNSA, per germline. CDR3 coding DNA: TGTGCCAGCAGCCCCCTGGCTGGAGGGCTCAATCAGCCCCAGCATTTT. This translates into CASSPLAGGLNQPQHF.

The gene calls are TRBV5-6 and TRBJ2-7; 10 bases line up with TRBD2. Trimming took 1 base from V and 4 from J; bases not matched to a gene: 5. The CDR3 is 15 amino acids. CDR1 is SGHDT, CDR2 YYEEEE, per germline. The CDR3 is CASSLRPGLAYEQYF. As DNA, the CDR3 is TGTGCCAGCAGCTTGAGACCGGGACTAGCGTACGAGCAGTACTTC.

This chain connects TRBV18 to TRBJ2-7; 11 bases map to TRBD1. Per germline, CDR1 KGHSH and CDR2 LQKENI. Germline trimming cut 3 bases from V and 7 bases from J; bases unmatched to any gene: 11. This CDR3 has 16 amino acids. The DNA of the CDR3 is TGTGCCAGCTCACCTTCTCCGGGACAGGGGGTCTGGGAGCAGTACTTC. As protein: CASSPSPGQGVWEQYF.

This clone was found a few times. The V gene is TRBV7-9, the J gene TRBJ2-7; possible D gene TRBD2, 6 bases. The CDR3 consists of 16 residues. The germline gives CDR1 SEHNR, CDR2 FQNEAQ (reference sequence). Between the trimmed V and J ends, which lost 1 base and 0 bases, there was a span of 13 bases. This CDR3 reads CASSLVDGSVSYEQYF. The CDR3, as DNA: TGTGCCAGCAGCTTAGTTGACGGGAGTGTCTCCTACGAGCAGTACTTC.

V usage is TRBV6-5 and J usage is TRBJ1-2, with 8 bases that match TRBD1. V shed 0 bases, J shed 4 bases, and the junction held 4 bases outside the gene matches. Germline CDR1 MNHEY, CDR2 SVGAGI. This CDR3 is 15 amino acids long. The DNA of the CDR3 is TGTGCCAGCAGTTACTCCAGGGGGCATACCTATGGCTACACCTTC. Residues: CASSYSRGHTYGYTF.

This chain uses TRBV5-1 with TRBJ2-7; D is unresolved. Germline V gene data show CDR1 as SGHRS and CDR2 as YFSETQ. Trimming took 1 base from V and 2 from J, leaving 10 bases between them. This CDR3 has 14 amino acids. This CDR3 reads CASSLNGYPYEQYF. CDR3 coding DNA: TGCGCCAGCAGCTTGAACGGGTACCCCTACGAGCAGTACTTC. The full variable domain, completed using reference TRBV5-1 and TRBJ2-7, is KAGVTQTPRYLIKTRGQQVTLSCSPISGHRSVSWYQQTPGQGLQFLFEYFSETQRNKGNFPGRFSGRQFSNSRSEMNVSTLELGDSALYLCASSLNGYPYEQYFGPGTRLTVT.

The CDR3 DNA is TGTGCCTGGACGAGGGCGGAGACGCAGTATTTT. Amino acid sequence: CAWTRAETQYF. The V gene is TRBV30, the J gene TRBJ2-3, with D perhaps TRBD2 (5 bases). CDR1 GTSNPN and CDR2 SVGIG come from the germline V gene (reference sequence). V was cut by 4 bases and J by 9 bases, with 11 bases left in between. The CDR3 covers 11 residues.

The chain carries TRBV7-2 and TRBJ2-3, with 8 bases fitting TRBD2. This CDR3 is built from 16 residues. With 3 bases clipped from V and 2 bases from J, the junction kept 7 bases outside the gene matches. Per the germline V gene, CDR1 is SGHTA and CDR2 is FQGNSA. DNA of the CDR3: TGTGCCAGCAGCTTTGGCAGCGGGAGTTTCACAGATACGCAGTATTTT. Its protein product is CASSFGSGSFTDTQYF.